The 30 T cell receptor beta chains listed next were all sequenced from one sample in a study of T cell responses to AZD1222 COVID-19 vaccine. TCRdb keeps only in-frame clones here, not all; method: immunoSEQ multiplex PCR. The sample comprises about 57,000 clones, 85% to 90% of which are singletons, and less than 20% rests with the top ten. Sequencing was performed on peripheral blood, taken on day 0 of AZD1222 vaccination. These receptors all stem from an adult in good health.

This sequence joins TRBV5-1 and TRBJ2-2, with a possible D match to TRBD1 (6 bases). The CDR3 has 15 residues. Germline V gene sequence: CDR1 SGHRS, CDR2 YFSETQ. Trimming pared 3 bases from V and 1 base from J, leaving 10 bases between. This CDR3 reads CASSSSRGNTGELFF. CDR3 nucleotides: TGCGCCAGCAGCTCCTCCAGGGGGAACACCGGGGAGCTGTTTTTT.

The chain recombines TRBV24-1 with TRBJ2-7; the D is unclear. The CDR3 totals 14 residues. The germline gives CDR1 KGHDR, CDR2 SFDVKD. V shed 3 bases and J shed 5 bases, with 13 bases lying between them. This CDR3 is CATSDPALGDEQYF. The CDR3 region has the DNA TGTGCCACCAGTGATCCCGCACTTGGAGACGAGCAGTACTTC.

In this sample, this clone turned up once. The V call is TRBV12-3 or TRBV12-4, the J call TRBJ2-5; D gene unclear. The CDR3 consists of 11 residues. Trimming left V 6 bases short and J 3 bases short, with 5 bases between. The CDR3 is CASSPKETQYF. The CDR3 nucleotides read TGTGCCAGCAGCCCAAAAGAGACCCAGTACTTC.

The sample holds a few counts of this clone. The rearrangement links TRBV5-4 to TRBJ1-2; unclear D gene. This CDR3 region has 13 residues. In germline, CDR1 is SGHNT, CDR2 YYREEE (reference sequence). V lost 0 bases and J 5 bases, leaving 8 bases between the germline ends. CDR3 in amino acids: CASSLGAQYGYTF. CDR3 coding DNA: TGTGCCAGCAGCTTGGGTGCCCAGTATGGCTACACCTTC.

V usage is TRBV6-2 or TRBV6-3 and J usage is TRBJ2-3; D uncertain. Between the trimmed V and J ends, which lost 2 bases and 7 bases, there was a span of 10 bases. Germline-derived CDR1 and CDR2 are MNHEY and SVGEGT. The CDR3 contains 13 residues. CDR3 sequence (DNA): TGTGCCAGCAGTTACCATTCCCCGCATACGCAGTATTTT. Translation gives CASSYHSPHTQYF.

The chain is built from TRBV27 and TRBJ1-3; no definite D call. The germline gives CDR1 MNHEY, CDR2 SMNVEV (reference sequence). The V and J ends lost 5 bases and 4 bases respectively, with 18 bases between them. This CDR3 comprises 16 residues. CDR3 in DNA: TGTGCCAGCAGTATTACGGGGTTCCTCGAGGGAAACACCATATATTTT. Its protein product is CASSITGFLEGNTIYF.

This sequence joins TRBV6-7 and TRBJ2-7; 7 nucleotides align to TRBD1. TRBV6-7 belongs to the ORF category, with a function that is uncertain. V shed 10 bases and J 3 bases; nucleotides not matched to a gene: 12. The CDR3 has 14 residues. CDR3 sequence (DNA): TGTGCCACCCCCCCCGACAGGGAGTTCTACGAGCAGTACTTC. Protein: CATPPDREFYEQYF.

This clone has a single count. The rearrangement uses TRBV28 and TRBJ1-2; D gene uncertain. Germline V gene lookup returns CDR1 MDHEN and CDR2 SYDVKM. V was trimmed by 5 bases and J by 8 bases, leaving 12 bases between them. This CDR3 contains 12 residues. CDR3 nucleotides: TGTGCCAGCAGTGACCCGGGATACGGCTACACCTTC. Residues: CASSDPGYGYTF.

The chain recombines TRBV7-8 with TRBJ1-3; 7 nucleotides line up with TRBD1. This CDR3 is built from 14 residues. Germline CDR1 SGHVS, CDR2 FQNEAQ. With 5 bases clipped from V and 4 bases from J, the junction kept 5 bases outside the gene matches. CDR3 bases: TGTGCCAGCAGCCTAAGGGACAGCGGAAACACCATATATTTT. It encodes CASSLRDSGNTIYF.

This chain connects TRBV19 to TRBJ1-1, with D perhaps matching TRBD1 (6 bases). The CDR3 consists of 15 residues. CDR1 and CDR2 (germline): LNHDA, SQIVND (reference sequence). Trimming shortened V by 1 base and J by 2 bases, and 11 bases separated the two germline ends. The CDR3 protein is CASSIGNRVNTEAFF. The CDR3 coding sequence is TGTGCCAGTAGTATAGGTAACAGGGTTAACACTGAAGCTTTCTTT. Full variable domain (outside the CDR3, taken from reference TRBV19 and TRBJ1-1): DGGITQSPKYLFRKEGQNVTLSCEQNLNHDAMYWYRQDPGQGLRLIYYSQIVNDFQKGDIAEGYSVSREKKESFPLTVTSAQKNPTAFYLCASSIGNRVNTEAFFGQGTRLTVV.

The V and J genes are TRBV2 and TRBJ2-2; no clear D gene. Germline assignment: CDR1 SNHLY and CDR2 FYNNEI. V lost 0 bases to trimming and J lost 5 bases, with 7 bases between them. The CDR3 totals 14 residues. For the CDR3, the DNA is TGTGCCAGCAGTGAAGCGCTTAAAACCGGGGAGCTGTTTTTT. The encoded protein is CASSEALKTGELFF.

The V gene is TRBV5-1, the J gene TRBJ1-2; the match to TRBD1 covers 9 bases. This CDR3 comprises 15 residues. V shed 3 bases, J shed 4 bases, and the junction held 7 bases outside the gene matches. Germline V gene data show CDR1 as SGHRS and CDR2 as YFSETQ. CDR3 amino acids: CASSWGQGRGYGYTF. The CDR3 nucleotides are TGCGCCAGCAGCTGGGGACAGGGACGGGGCTATGGCTACACCTTC.

The CDR3 region is CASSQNNSPQPQHF. CDR3 nucleotides: TGTGCCAGCAGCCAAAATAACAGTCCTCAGCCCCAGCATTTT. The rearrangement joins TRBV3-1 (or the pseudogene TRBV3-2) to TRBJ1-5; D ambiguous. The CDR3 has 14 residues. Looked up from germline, CDR1 is LGHDT and CDR2 is YNNKEL (reference sequence). Trimming cost V 2 bases and J 6 bases, with 11 bases left between them.

In this sample, this clone turned up once. The chain employs TRBV10-3 and TRBJ2-3; TRBD1 matches 7 bases. The CDR3 is 15 residues long. The germline CDR1 and CDR2 sequences are ENHRY and SYGVKD. The J segment lost 1 base and the V segment lost 6 bases, leaving 7 bases of the junction unmatched. This chain's CDR3 is CAIREPGTGTDTQYF. DNA for the CDR3: TGTGCCATCAGGGAACCCGGGACAGGCACAGATACGCAGTATTTT.

CDR3: CATSYGAGATHEQYF. The CDR3 bases are TGTGCCACCAGTTATGGGGCAGGGGCCACCCACGAGCAGTACTTC. This sequence joins TRBV15 and TRBJ2-7; TRBD1 is a possible D gene (6 bases). Trimming stripped 6 bases from V and 5 bases from J, with 20 bases between. This CDR3 is 15 amino acids long. Germline V CDR1 and CDR2: LNHNV, YYDKDF (reference sequence). Looking up the rest from reference TRBV15 and TRBJ2-7 gives the full variable domain: DAMVIQNPRYQVTQFGKPVTLSCSQTLNHNVMYWYQQKSSQAPKLLFHYYDKDFNNEADTPDNFQSRRPNTSFCFLDIRSPGLGDTAMYLCATSYGAGATHEQYFGPGTRLTVT.

V gene TRBV15 combines with J gene TRBJ1-1; D remains unclear. Germline V CDR1 and CDR2: LNHNV, YYDKDF (reference sequence). CDR3 length: 13 residues. Trimming removed 1 base from V and 3 bases from J, with 6 bases in between. The CDR3 protein is CATSRAPDTEAFF. The DNA of the CDR3 is TGTGCCACCAGCAGAGCCCCCGACACTGAAGCTTTCTTT.

The chain recombines TRBV3-1 (or the pseudogene TRBV3-2) with TRBJ1-3; D unresolved. This CDR3 region has 18 residues. Deletions cut 0 bases from V and 3 bases from J, with 18 bases between. The V gene's germline CDR1 is LGHDT and CDR2 YNNKEL (reference sequence). CDR3 region: CASSQDPPPLTGGNTIYF. CDR3 in DNA: TGTGCCAGCAGCCAAGATCCCCCCCCACTCACGGGTGGAAACACCATATATTTT.

The V gene is TRBV11-2, the J gene TRBJ1-2, with unresolved D. The CDR3 spans 12 residues. V lost 8 bases to trimming and J lost 3 bases, with 10 bases between them. Germline lookup yields CDR1 SGHAT and CDR2 FQNNGV. Here the CDR3 reads CASFSPDYGYTF. CDR3 nucleotides: TGTGCCAGCTTTAGCCCCGACTATGGCTACACCTTC.

The CDR3 DNA reads as TGTGCCAGCAGCCGGGACCGAGTCTCCTACGAGCAGTACTTC. It encodes CASSRDRVSYEQYF. The chain uses TRBV7-2 and TRBJ2-7, with D perhaps given as TRBD1 or TRBD2 (5 bases each). Germline V gene data show CDR1 as SGHTA and CDR2 as FQGNSA. Trimming stripped 5 bases from V and 0 bases from J, with 11 bases between. The CDR3 covers 14 residues.

The chain has TRBV5-1 and TRBJ1-1, with TRBD1 matching 10 bases. Germline CDR1 and CDR2: SGHRS and YFSETQ. V shed 0 bases, J shed 5 bases, and the junction held 4 bases outside the gene matches. The CDR3 has 15 residues. CDR3 DNA sequence: TGCGCCAGCAGCTTGGCCGGACAGGGGGTAACTGAAGCTTTCTTT. It translates to CASSLAGQGVTEAFF.

This rearrangement joins TRBV5-1 to TRBJ1-1; 8 nucleotides line up with TRBD1. V trimming: 8 bases; J trimming: 4 bases; junction bases outside the gene matches: 7. The CDR3 totals 13 residues. The V gene's germline CDR1 is SGHRS and CDR2 YFSETQ. Here the CDR3 DNA reads TGCGCCAGTCAGATTACAGGGGGCACTGAAGCTTTCTTT. It specifies CASQITGGTEAFF.

This chain uses TRBV27 with TRBJ1-1; D gene ambiguous. The length of the CDR3 is 14 residues. V dropped 3 bases and J dropped 1 base, with 9 bases sitting between them. Germline assignment: CDR1 MNHEY and CDR2 SMNVEV (reference sequence). The CDR3 coding sequence is TGTGCCAGCAGTTTCGGATTATCGAACACTGAAGCTTTCTTT. Translation: CASSFGLSNTEAFF.

This chain uses TRBV7-9 with TRBJ1-1; D perhaps matches TRBD1 (5 bases). The germline V gene has CDR1 SEHNR and CDR2 FQNEAQ (reference sequence). This CDR3 has 15 residues. Trimming removed 6 bases at V and 3 bases at J, with 17 bases between. This CDR3 is CASRGTGPGDTEAFF. DNA for the CDR3: TGTGCCAGCAGAGGGACCGGCCCCGGGGACACTGAAGCTTTCTTT.

This clone has a count of ten or more. The rearrangement uses TRBV13 and TRBJ1-2, with D tentatively TRBD1 (6 bases). CDR3 length: 13 amino acids. Germline values: CDR1 PRHDT, CDR2 FYEKMQ (reference sequence). V dropped 2 bases and J dropped 7 bases, with 11 bases sitting between them. The CDR3 DNA reads TGTGCCAGCAGCTTAAGGGGGGCCGGTGGCTACACCTTC. As protein: CASSLRGAGGYTF.

The J gene is TRBJ2-5, the V gene TRBV2, with D possibly being TRBD1 or TRBD2 (5 bases each). V was clipped by 2 bases and J by 7 bases, with 14 bases between them. Germline CDR1 reads SNHLY; CDR2 reads FYNNEI. This CDR3 comprises 14 residues. The CDR3 DNA follows: TGTGCCAGCAGTGAATTAGGGGCCGAGGGGACCCAGTACTTC. The encoded protein is CASSELGAEGTQYF. Complete variable domain (other parts from reference TRBV2 and TRBJ2-5): EPEVTQTPSHQVTQMGQEVILRCVPISNHLYFYWYRQILGQKVEFLVSFYNNEISEKSEIFDDQFSVERPDGSNFTLKIRSTKLEDSAMYFCASSELGAEGTQYFGPGTRLLVL.

The genes are TRBV2 and TRBJ1-1; D is unresolved. Germline lookup yields CDR1 SNHLY and CDR2 FYNNEI. The CDR3 loop spans 14 amino acids. The V end was cut by 6 bases, the J end by 0 bases, with 11 bases between. CDR3 protein: CASSYRSVNTEAFF. In nucleotides, the CDR3 is TGTGCCAGCAGCTACCGGTCGGTGAACACTGAAGCTTTCTTT.

The gene calls are TRBV30 and TRBJ1-1, with 9 bases lining up with TRBD1. The CDR3 loop spans 15 amino acids. Trimming cost V 0 bases and J 3 bases; bases outside gene matches: 5. The germline gives CDR1 GTSNPN, CDR2 SVGIG (reference sequence). CDR3 in amino acids: CAWSVTGGYDTEAFF. The CDR3 DNA follows: TGTGCCTGGAGTGTAACAGGGGGCTACGACACTGAAGCTTTCTTT.

The genes are TRBV27 and TRBJ1-6, with no clear D. Germline V CDR1 and CDR2: MNHEY, SMNVEV (reference sequence). Trimming pared 6 bases from V and 0 bases from J, leaving 6 bases between. This CDR3 has 14 amino acids. The CDR3 here is CASSPSSYNSPLHF. The CDR3 DNA reads TGTGCCAGCAGCCCGAGCTCCTATAATTCACCCCTCCACTTT.

V and J are TRBV15 and TRBJ1-1; no firm D call. V lost 8 bases, J lost 2 bases, and 15 bases lay in between. Per germline, CDR1 LNHNV and CDR2 YYDKDF (reference sequence). This CDR3 is built from 14 residues. The CDR3 DNA reads as TGTGCCACCCAAGCTCCACTCACTAACACTGAAGCTTTCTTT. This sequence encodes CATQAPLTNTEAFF.

The V call is TRBV6-5, the J call TRBJ2-7; 7 bases fit TRBD1. V dropped 6 bases and J dropped 2; count of bases not matched to a gene: 10. The V gene's germline CDR1 is MNHEY and CDR2 SVGAGI. This CDR3 comprises 15 residues. CDR3 residues: CASSPKTGIPYEQYF. CDR3 DNA: TGTGCCAGCAGCCCGAAGACAGGGATACCCTACGAGCAGTACTTC.